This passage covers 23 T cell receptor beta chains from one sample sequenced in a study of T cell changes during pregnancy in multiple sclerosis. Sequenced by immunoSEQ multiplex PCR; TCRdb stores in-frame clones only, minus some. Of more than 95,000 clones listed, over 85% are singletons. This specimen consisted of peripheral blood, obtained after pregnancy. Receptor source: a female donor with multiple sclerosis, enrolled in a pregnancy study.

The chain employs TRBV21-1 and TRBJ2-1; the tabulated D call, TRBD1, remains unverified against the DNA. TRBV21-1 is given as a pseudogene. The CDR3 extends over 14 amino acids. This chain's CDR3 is CASSTRQGGGEQFF. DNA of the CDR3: TGTGCCAGCAGCACCCGACAGGGGGGGGGTGAGCAGTTCTTC.

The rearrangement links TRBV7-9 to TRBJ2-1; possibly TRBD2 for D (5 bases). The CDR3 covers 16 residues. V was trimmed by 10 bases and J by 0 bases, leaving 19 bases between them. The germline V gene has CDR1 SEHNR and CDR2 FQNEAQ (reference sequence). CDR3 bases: TGTGCCACCCCCCTATCCCGGGAAAGCTCCTACAATGAGCAGTTCTTC. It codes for CATPLSRESSYNEQFF.

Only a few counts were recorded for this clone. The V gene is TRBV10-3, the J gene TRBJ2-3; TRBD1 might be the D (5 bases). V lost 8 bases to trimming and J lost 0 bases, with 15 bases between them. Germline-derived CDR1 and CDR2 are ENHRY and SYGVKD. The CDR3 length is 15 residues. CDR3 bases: TGTGCCATCGCCTCGGTGGCAGGGAGCACAGATACGCAGTATTTT. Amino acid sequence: CAIASVAGSTDTQYF.

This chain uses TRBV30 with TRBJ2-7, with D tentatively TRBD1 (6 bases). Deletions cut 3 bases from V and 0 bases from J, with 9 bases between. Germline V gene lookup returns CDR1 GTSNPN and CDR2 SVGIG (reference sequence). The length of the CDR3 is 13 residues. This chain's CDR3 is CAWRADSSYEQYF. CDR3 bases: TGTGCCTGGAGGGCGGACAGCTCCTACGAGCAGTACTTC.

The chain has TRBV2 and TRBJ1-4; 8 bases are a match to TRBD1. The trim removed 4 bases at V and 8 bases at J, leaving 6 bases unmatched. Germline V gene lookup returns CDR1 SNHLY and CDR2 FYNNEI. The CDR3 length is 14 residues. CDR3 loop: CASSADRVYEKLFF. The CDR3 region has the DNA TGTGCCAGCAGTGCGGACAGGGTATACGAAAAACTGTTTTTT. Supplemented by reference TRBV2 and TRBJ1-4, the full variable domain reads EPEVTQTPSHQVTQMGQEVILRCVPISNHLYFYWYRQILGQKVEFLVSFYNNEISEKSEIFDDQFSVERPDGSNFTLKIRSTKLEDSAMYFCASSADRVYEKLFFGSGTQLSVL.

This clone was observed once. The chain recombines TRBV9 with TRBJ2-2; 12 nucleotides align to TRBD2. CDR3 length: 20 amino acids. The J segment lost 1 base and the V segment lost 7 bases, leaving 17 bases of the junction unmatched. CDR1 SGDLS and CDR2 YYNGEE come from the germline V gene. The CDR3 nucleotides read TGTGCCAGCGGTGCAGGCCTAGCGGGAGGGCCCCACCTGAACACCGGGGAGCTGTTTTTT. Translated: CASGAGLAGGPHLNTGELFF.

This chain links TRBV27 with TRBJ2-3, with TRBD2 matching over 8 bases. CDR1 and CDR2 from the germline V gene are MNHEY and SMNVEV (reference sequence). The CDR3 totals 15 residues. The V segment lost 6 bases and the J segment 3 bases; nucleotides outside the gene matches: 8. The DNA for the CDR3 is TGTGCCAGCAGCGGCGCCGGGAGGGGTACAGATACGCAGTATTTT. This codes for CASSGAGRGTDTQYF.

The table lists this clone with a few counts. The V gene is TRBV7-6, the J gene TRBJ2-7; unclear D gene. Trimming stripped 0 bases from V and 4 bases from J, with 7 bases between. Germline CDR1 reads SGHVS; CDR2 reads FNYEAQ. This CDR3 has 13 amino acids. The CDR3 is CASSLAERYEQYF. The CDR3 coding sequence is TGTGCCAGCAGCTTAGCAGAACGGTACGAGCAGTACTTC.

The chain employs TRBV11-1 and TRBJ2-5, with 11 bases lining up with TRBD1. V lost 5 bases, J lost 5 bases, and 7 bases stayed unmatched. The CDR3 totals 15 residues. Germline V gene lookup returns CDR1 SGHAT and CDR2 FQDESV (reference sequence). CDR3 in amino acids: CASSVGTGGRETQYF. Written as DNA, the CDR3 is TGTGCCAGCAGCGTCGGGACAGGGGGTCGGGAGACCCAGTACTTC. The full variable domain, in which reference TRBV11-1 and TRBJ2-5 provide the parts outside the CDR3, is EAEVAQSPRYKITEKSQAVAFWCDPISGHATLYWYRQILGQGPELLVQFQDESVVDDSQLPKDRFSAERLKGVDSTLKIQPAELGDSAMYLCASSVGTGGRETQYFGPGTRLLVL.

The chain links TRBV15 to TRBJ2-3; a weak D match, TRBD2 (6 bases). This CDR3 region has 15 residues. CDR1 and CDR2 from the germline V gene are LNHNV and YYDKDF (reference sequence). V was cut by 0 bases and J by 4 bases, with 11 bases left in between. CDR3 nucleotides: TGTGCCACCAGCAGAGATCGGGGGAGTGCAGATACGCAGTATTTT. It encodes CATSRDRGSADTQYF. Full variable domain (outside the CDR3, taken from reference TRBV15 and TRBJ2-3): DAMVIQNPRYQVTQFGKPVTLSCSQTLNHNVMYWYQQKSSQAPKLLFHYYDKDFNNEADTPDNFQSRRPNTSFCFLDIRSPGLGDTAMYLCATSRDRGSADTQYFGPGTRLTVL.

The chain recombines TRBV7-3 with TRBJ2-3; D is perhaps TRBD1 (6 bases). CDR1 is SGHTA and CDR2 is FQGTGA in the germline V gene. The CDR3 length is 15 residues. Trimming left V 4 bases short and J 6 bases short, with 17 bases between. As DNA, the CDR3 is TGTGCCAGCAGCTCTACAGGGACGCACGTCGATACGCAGTATTTT. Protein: CASSSTGTHVDTQYF.

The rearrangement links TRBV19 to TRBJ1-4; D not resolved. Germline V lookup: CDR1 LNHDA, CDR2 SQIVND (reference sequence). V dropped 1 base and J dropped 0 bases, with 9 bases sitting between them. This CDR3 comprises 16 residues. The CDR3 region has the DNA TGTGCCAGTAGTATAGCCCGCAGTGCAACTAATGAAAAACTGTTTTTT. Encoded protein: CASSIARSATNEKLFF.

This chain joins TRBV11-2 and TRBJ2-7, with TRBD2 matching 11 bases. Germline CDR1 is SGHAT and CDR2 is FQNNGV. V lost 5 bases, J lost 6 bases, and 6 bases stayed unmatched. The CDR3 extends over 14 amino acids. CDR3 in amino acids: CASSHTSGSSEQYF. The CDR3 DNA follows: TGTGCCAGCAGCCATACTAGCGGGAGTAGCGAGCAGTACTTC.

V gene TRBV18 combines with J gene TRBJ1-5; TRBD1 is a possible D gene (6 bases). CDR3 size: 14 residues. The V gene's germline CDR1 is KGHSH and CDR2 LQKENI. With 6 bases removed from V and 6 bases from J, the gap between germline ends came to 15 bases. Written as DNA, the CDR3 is TGTGCCAGCTCGCAGGGGTTAGACAGTCAGCCCCAGCATTTT. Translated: CASSQGLDSQPQHF.

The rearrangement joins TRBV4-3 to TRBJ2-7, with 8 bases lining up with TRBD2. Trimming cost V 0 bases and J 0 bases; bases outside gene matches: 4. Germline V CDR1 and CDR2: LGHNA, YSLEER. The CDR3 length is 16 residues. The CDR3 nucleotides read TGCGCCAGCAGCCAAGATATAGCGGGAAGCTCCTACGAGCAGTACTTC. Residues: CASSQDIAGSSYEQYF.

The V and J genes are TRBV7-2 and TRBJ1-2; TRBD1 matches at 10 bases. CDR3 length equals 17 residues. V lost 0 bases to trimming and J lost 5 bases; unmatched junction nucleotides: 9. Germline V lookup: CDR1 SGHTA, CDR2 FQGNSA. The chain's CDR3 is CASSLAQPGQGQYGYTF. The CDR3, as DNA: TGTGCCAGCAGCTTAGCGCAACCGGGACAGGGGCAATATGGCTACACCTTC.

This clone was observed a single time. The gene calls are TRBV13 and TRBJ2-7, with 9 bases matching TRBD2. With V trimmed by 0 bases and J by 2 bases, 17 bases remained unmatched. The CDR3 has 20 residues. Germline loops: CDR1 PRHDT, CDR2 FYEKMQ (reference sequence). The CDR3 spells CASSLGAGGVGTSSPYEQYF. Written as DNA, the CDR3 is TGTGCCAGCAGCTTAGGAGCCGGGGGAGTGGGGACTAGCTCACCCTACGAGCAGTACTTC.

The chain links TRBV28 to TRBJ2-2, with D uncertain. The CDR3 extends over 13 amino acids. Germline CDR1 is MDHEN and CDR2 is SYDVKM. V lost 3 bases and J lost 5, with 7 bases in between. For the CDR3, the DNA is TGTGCCAGCAGTTTTATCAGGACCGGGGAGCTGTTTTTT. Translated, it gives CASSFIRTGELFF.

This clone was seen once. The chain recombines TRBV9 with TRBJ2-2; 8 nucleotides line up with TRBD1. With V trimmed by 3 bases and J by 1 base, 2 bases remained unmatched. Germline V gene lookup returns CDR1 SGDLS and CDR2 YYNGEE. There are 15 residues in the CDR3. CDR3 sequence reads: CASSAGTGNTGELFF. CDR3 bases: TGTGCCAGCAGCGCCGGGACAGGGAACACCGGGGAGCTGTTTTTT.

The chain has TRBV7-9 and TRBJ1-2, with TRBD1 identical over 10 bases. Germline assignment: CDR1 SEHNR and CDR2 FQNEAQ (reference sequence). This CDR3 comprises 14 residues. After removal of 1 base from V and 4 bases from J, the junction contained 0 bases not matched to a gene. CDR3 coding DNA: TGTGCCAGCAGCTTAGGGACAGGGGGCTATGGCTACACCTTC. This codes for CASSLGTGGYGYTF. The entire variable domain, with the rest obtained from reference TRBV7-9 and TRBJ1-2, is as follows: DTGVSQNPRHKITKRGQNVTFRCDPISEHNRLYWYRQTLGQGPEFLTYFQNEAQLEKSRLLSDRFSAERPKGSFSTLEIQRTEQGDSAMYLCASSLGTGGYGYTFGSGTRLTVV.

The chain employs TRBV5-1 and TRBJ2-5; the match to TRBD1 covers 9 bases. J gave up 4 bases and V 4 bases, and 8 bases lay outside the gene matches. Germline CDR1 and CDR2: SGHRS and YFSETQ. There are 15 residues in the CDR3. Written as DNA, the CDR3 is TGCGCCAGCAGCGCCCCGGACAGGGGTCCAGAGACCCAGTACTTC. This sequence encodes CASSAPDRGPETQYF.

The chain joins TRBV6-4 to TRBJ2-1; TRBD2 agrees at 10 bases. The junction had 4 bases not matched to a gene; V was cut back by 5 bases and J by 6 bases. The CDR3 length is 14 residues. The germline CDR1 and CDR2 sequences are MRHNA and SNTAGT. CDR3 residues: CASSSSGGGNEQFF. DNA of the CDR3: TGTGCCAGCAGTAGCAGCGGGGGGGGCAATGAGCAGTTCTTC.

CDR3 bases: TGTGCCAGCAGCTCACGGGGAGGGACTAGCGGGAGTGGCGAGCAGTTCTTC. As protein: CASSSRGGTSGSGEQFF. The rearrangement uses TRBV11-2 and TRBJ2-1, with 14 bases aligning to TRBD2. This CDR3 has 17 residues. Germline V gene sequence: CDR1 SGHAT, CDR2 FQNNGV. The ends lost 4 bases at V and 10 bases at J; junction bases unmatched: 12.